This entry lists 31 T cell receptor beta chains sequenced from one sample in a study of T cell clonotyping in hematopoietic cell transplantation. Sequencing used immunoSEQ multiplex PCR; TCRdb keeps in-frame clones, though not all of them. The repertoire has 9,000 or so clones, nearly 80% of them found once; the top ten carry around 50%. The source was peripheral blood mononuclear cells, collected 180 days after allogeneic stem cell transplant. All receptors come from a female patient aged 50 to 65 who had an allogeneic stem cell transplant from a related donor, so the T cells may come from the graft donor. Some clones in this sample may be carry-over from other donors' samples.

This sequence joins TRBV28 and TRBJ1-1; D unresolved. V dropped 5 bases and J dropped 1 base, with 11 bases sitting between them. This CDR3 is 14 amino acids long. CDR1 and CDR2 from the germline V gene are MDHEN and SYDVKM. CDR3 in amino acids: CASSPGRKNTEAFF. CDR3 nucleotides: TGTGCCAGCAGTCCGGGCAGAAAGAACACTGAAGCTTTCTTT. Filled out from reference TRBV28 and TRBJ1-1, the complete variable domain reads DVKVTQSSRYLVKRTGEKVFLECVQDMDHENMFWYRQDPGLGLRLIYFSYDVKMKEKGDIPEGYSVSREKKERFSLILESASTNQTSMYLCASSPGRKNTEAFFGQGTRLTVV.

J is TRBJ1-2 and V is TRBV27; D may be TRBD1 (5 bases). Trimming shortened V by 5 bases and J by 6 bases, and 16 bases separated the two germline ends. This CDR3 contains 14 residues. Per germline, CDR1 MNHEY and CDR2 SMNVEV (reference sequence). DNA of the CDR3: TGTGCCAGCAGTCCCGACGCCAGGGTAAATGGCTACACCTTC. Amino acid sequence: CASSPDARVNGYTF.

The rearrangement joins TRBV4-1 to TRBJ1-2; weak D call: TRBD1 (5 bases). Germline lookup yields CDR1 MGHRA and CDR2 YSYEKL. This CDR3 spans 15 amino acids. V was cut by 5 bases and J by 7 bases, with 20 bases left in between. DNA for the CDR3: TGCGCCAGCAGCGCTGAAGCGGGGGTTAGATTTGGCTACACCTTC. This encodes CASSAEAGVRFGYTF.

Here the CDR3 DNA reads TGTGCCAGCAGCGTCTCAACAGCAAGCTCCTACGAGCAGTACTTC. It yields the protein CASSVSTASSYEQYF. The genes are TRBV9 and TRBJ2-7, with no clear D. Per germline, CDR1 SGDLS and CDR2 YYNGEE. CDR3 size: 15 residues. The V end lost 2 bases, the J end lost 0 bases, and 12 bases lay between the germline ends.

The chain couples TRBV13 to TRBJ2-7; D tentatively fits TRBD1 or TRBD2 (7 bases each). Germline values: CDR1 PRHDT, CDR2 FYEKMQ (reference sequence). The CDR3 contains 16 residues. V lost 7 bases and J 5 bases, leaving 24 bases between the germline ends. In DNA, the CDR3 is TGTGCCAGCACCCCAGCTTACTCCAGGGGGGGGCACGAGCAGTACTTC. Protein product: CASTPAYSRGGHEQYF.

The genes are TRBV2 and TRBJ1-4; no clear D gene. Germline values: CDR1 SNHLY, CDR2 FYNNEI. Trimming pared 5 bases from V and 8 bases from J, leaving 12 bases between. The CDR3 is 13 amino acids. The CDR3 DNA sequence: TGTGCCAGCAGTTACTTCGATCGGGAAAAACTGTTTTTT. It translates to CASSYFDREKLFF.

V is TRBV6-6 and J is TRBJ1-2; the match to TRBD1 covers 7 bases. Germline lookup yields CDR1 MNHNY and CDR2 SVGAGI (reference sequence). The CDR3 covers 13 residues. V shed 6 bases, J shed 8 bases, and the junction held 9 bases outside the gene matches. The CDR3: CASSFGQAAGYTF. The CDR3 nucleotides read TGTGCCAGCAGCTTCGGACAGGCGGCAGGCTACACCTTC.

The chain has TRBV5-6 and TRBJ1-6; TRBD1 is a possible D gene (5 bases). Germline V lookup: CDR1 SGHDT, CDR2 YYEEEE. Trimming removed 0 bases at V and 9 bases at J, with 16 bases between. The CDR3 is 16 residues long. This chain's CDR3 is CASSLELTGYRSPLHF. As DNA, the CDR3 is TGTGCCAGCAGCTTGGAACTAACAGGATACCGTTCACCCCTCCACTTT.

The chain is built from TRBV19 and TRBJ2-7, with D possibly being TRBD2 (5 bases). Germline V CDR1 and CDR2: LNHDA, SQIVND (reference sequence). The germline V and J ends were trimmed by 4 bases and 6 bases, with 13 bases remaining between them. This CDR3 comprises 13 residues. CDR3 sequence: CASSTLSGGEQYF. In DNA form, the CDR3 reads TGTGCCAGTAGTACACTTTCCGGAGGCGAGCAGTACTTC.

This chain uses TRBV27 with TRBJ1-4, with unresolved D. CDR3 length: 12 residues. The germline CDR1 and CDR2 sequences are MNHEY and SMNVEV (reference sequence). The V end lost 6 bases, the J end lost 4 bases, and 6 bases lay between the germline ends. The CDR3 bases are TGTGCCAGCAGGGCGCTTAATGAAAAACTGTTTTTT. As protein: CASRALNEKLFF.

This clone was seen only once. The chain uses TRBV19 and TRBJ2-5; 8 nucleotides align to TRBD1. The length of the CDR3 is 12 residues. Germline V gives CDR1 LNHDA, CDR2 SQIVND (reference sequence). The V segment lost 5 bases and the J segment 7 bases; nucleotides outside the gene matches: 3. The CDR3 nucleotides are TGTGCCAGTAGTTGGACAGGGCGGACCCAGTACTTC. It codes for CASSWTGRTQYF.

CDR3 in amino acids: CASSVWVIEQGLEQYF. CDR3 coding DNA: TGTGCCAGCAGCGTTTGGGTCATCGAACAGGGGCTCGAGCAGTACTTC. The chain recombines TRBV5-8 with TRBJ2-7, with TRBD1 identical over 7 bases. After removal of 4 bases from V and 6 bases from J, the junction contained 16 bases not matched to a gene. The CDR3 runs 16 residues. Germline CDR1 reads SGHTS; CDR2 reads YDEGEE.

CDR3 in amino acids: CASSFNPAGANEKLFF. The DNA for the CDR3 is TGTGCCAGCAGCTTTAATCCGGCAGGAGCTAATGAAAAACTGTTTTTT. The J gene is TRBJ1-4, the V gene TRBV7-8; no firm D call. Germline V gene sequence: CDR1 SGHVS, CDR2 FQNEAQ. V lost 3 bases, J lost 3 bases, and 14 bases lay in between. This CDR3 has 16 residues.

The rearrangement joins TRBV29-1 to TRBJ1-1; maybe TRBD1 (5 bases). In germline, CDR1 is SQVTM, CDR2 ANQGSEA. CDR3 length: 11 amino acids. The V and J ends lost 4 bases and 8 bases respectively, with 11 bases between them. CDR3 sequence: CSVGSWTEAFF. Written as DNA, the CDR3 is TGCAGCGTTGGATCTTGGACAGAAGCTTTCTTT. Using reference TRBV29-1 and TRBJ1-1 for the parts outside the CDR3, the full variable domain is SAVISQKPSRDICQRGTSLTIQCQVDSQVTMMFWYRQQPGQSLTLIATANQGSEATYESGFVIDKFPISRPNLTFSTLTVSNMSPEDSSIYLCSVGSWTEAFFGQGTRLTVV.

The chain couples TRBV28 to TRBJ2-7, with D unresolved. The CDR3 runs 11 residues. Trimming pared 3 bases from V and 6 bases from J, leaving 6 bases between. Germline V gene sequence: CDR1 MDHEN, CDR2 SYDVKM. The CDR3 nucleotides are TGTGCCAGCAGTTTTCAAACCGAGCAGTACTTC. Amino acid sequence: CASSFQTEQYF.

The V and J genes are TRBV5-1 and TRBJ2-2, with TRBD1 matching over 7 bases. Looked up from germline, CDR1 is SGHRS and CDR2 is YFSETQ. The CDR3 covers 16 residues. V dropped 1 base and J dropped 4; count of bases not matched to a gene: 7. CDR3 sequence (DNA): TGCGCCAGCAGCTTGCCCCCACAGGGGAGCACCGGGGAGCTGTTTTTT. It encodes CASSLPPQGSTGELFF.

This clone was detected a few times. The V and J genes are TRBV7-6 and TRBJ2-2; the D is unclear. Per the germline V gene, CDR1 is SGHVS and CDR2 is FNYEAQ. The CDR3 contains 13 residues. V shed 7 bases and J shed 5 bases, with 11 bases lying between them. CDR3 protein: CASNQERTGELFF. For the CDR3, the DNA is TGTGCCAGCAACCAAGAAAGGACCGGGGAGCTGTTTTTT.

This chain links TRBV9 with TRBJ1-6; no clear D gene. Trimming stripped 3 bases from V and 10 bases from J, with 17 bases between. The CDR3 loop spans 15 amino acids. CDR1 is SGDLS, CDR2 YYNGEE, per germline. CDR3 DNA: TGTGCCAGCAGCGCCCGCGGGATGTCTGTATCACCCCTCCACTTT. Protein sequence: CASSARGMSVSPLHF.

J is TRBJ1-1 and V is TRBV7-9, with D perhaps matching TRBD1 (6 bases). V lost 5 bases, J lost 1 base, and 17 bases lay in between. The length of the CDR3 is 16 residues. CDR1 SEHNR and CDR2 FQNEAQ come from the germline V gene (reference sequence). CDR3 DNA: TGTGCCAGCAGCCACCGAAAGGACAGCCAGAACACTGAAGCTTTCTTT. Protein: CASSHRKDSQNTEAFF.

This clone was detected only a few times. The genes are TRBV29-1 and TRBJ1-4, with D perhaps matching TRBD1 (6 bases). V lost 7 bases and J lost 8, with 17 bases in between. CDR3 length: 13 residues. Germline V lookup: CDR1 SQVTM, CDR2 ANQGSEA. CDR3 residues: CSAMSRGKEKLFF. The CDR3 nucleotides read TGCAGCGCTATGAGCAGGGGAAAGGAAAAACTGTTTTTT.

The rearrangement uses TRBV6-5 and TRBJ1-6; the D is unclear. Per the germline V gene, CDR1 is MNHEY and CDR2 is SVGAGI. Trimming took 8 bases from V and 5 from J, leaving 10 bases between them. The CDR3 runs 13 residues. CDR3 loop: CASGRWNNSPLHF. DNA for the CDR3: TGTGCCAGCGGAAGATGGAATAATTCACCCCTCCACTTT.

With respect to this clone: Germline is not matched at one junction end, which may reflect a read error. The gene calls are TRBV18 and TRBJ1-4, with D possibly matching TRBD1 (5 bases). Germline CDR1 KGHSH, CDR2 LQKENI. The CDR3 runs to 16 residues. The CDR3 DNA sequence: TGTGCCAGCTCCCCACTGGGGGGATCGGCTAATGAAAAACTGTTTTTT. Protein product: CASSPLGGSANEKLFF.

Notes on this clone: The germline gene is not matched at one end of the junction; a read error may be the cause. The V and J genes are TRBV4-2 and TRBJ2-3; 7 bases match TRBD1. Germline values: CDR1 LGHNA, CDR2 YNFKEQ. CDR3 size: 13 residues. DNA of the CDR3: TGTGCCAGCAGGGGAGATCGGACAGGTACGCAGTATTTT. This sequence encodes CASRGDRTGTQYF.

The chain joins TRBV25-1 to TRBJ2-1; possibly TRBD1 for D (6 bases). Per germline, CDR1 MGHDK and CDR2 SYGVNS. The germline V and J ends were trimmed by 10 bases and 8 bases, with 15 bases remaining between them. CDR3 size: 12 residues. CDR3 amino acids: CATGGGIYEQFF. The CDR3 nucleotides are TGTGCCACCGGTGGGGGCATCTATGAGCAGTTCTTC.

This clone is medium-sized within its sample. This rearrangement joins TRBV7-9 to TRBJ1-1, with D hard to call. The CDR3 covers 15 residues. Germline-derived CDR1 and CDR2 are SEHNR and FQNEAQ (reference sequence). The ends were cut back, 1 base at V and 3 bases at J, with 12 bases in the middle. CDR3 amino acids: CASSLGPVGYTEAFF. Written as DNA, the CDR3 is TGTGCCAGCAGCTTAGGACCGGTTGGATACACTGAAGCTTTCTTT.

The chain joins TRBV11-2 to TRBJ1-5, with TRBD1 matching over 10 bases. Looked up from germline, CDR1 is SGHAT and CDR2 is FQNNGV. Trimming removed 5 bases from V and 5 bases from J; junction bases left unmatched: 6. This CDR3 region has 15 residues. CDR3 nucleotide sequence: TGTGCCAGCAGCCGGACAGGGGGGGTTTATCAGCCCCAGCATTTT. Its translation is CASSRTGGVYQPQHF.

In this sample, this clone turned up once. V is TRBV30 and J is TRBJ1-1; D is possibly TRBD1 (5 bases). CDR3 size: 15 residues. Germline V gene sequence: CDR1 GTSNPN, CDR2 SVGIG (reference sequence). V was shortened by 2 bases and J by 0 bases, with 13 bases between the two germline ends. The CDR3 DNA reads TGTGCCTGGAGTTTCCGGGGCCGAATGAACACTGAAGCTTTCTTT. Its translation: CAWSFRGRMNTEAFF.

This clone has just one count. The V gene is TRBV14, the J gene TRBJ2-5; D is ambiguous. Germline V gives CDR1 SGHDN, CDR2 FVKESK. The V gene lost 0 bases and the J gene lost 7 bases, with 6 bases spanning the gap. CDR3 size: 12 residues. The CDR3 region is CASSQDPRTQYF. Written as DNA, the CDR3 is TGTGCCAGCAGCCAAGACCCGAGGACCCAGTACTTC. Looking up the rest from reference TRBV14 and TRBJ2-5 gives the full variable domain: EAGVTQFPSHSVIEKGQTVTLRCDPISGHDNLYWYRRVMGKEIKFLLHFVKESKQDESGMPNNRFLAERTGGTYSTLKVQPAELEDSGVYFCASSQDPRTQYFGPGTRLLVL.

This chain uses TRBV27 with TRBJ1-5, with D uncertain. This CDR3 contains 14 residues. Trimming cost V 3 bases and J 7 bases, with 13 bases left between them. In germline, CDR1 is MNHEY, CDR2 SMNVEV (reference sequence). This CDR3 is CASSFDRGGQPQHF. Written as DNA, the CDR3 is TGTGCCAGCAGTTTTGACCGGGGAGGGCAGCCCCAGCATTTT.

Written as DNA, the CDR3 is TGTGCCAGCAGTCGAGCCGGGACTAGCGGTCGCACAGATACGCAGTATTTT. Translating it yields CASSRAGTSGRTDTQYF. This chain uses TRBV7-9 with TRBJ2-3, with TRBD2 matching over 11 bases. Germline CDR1 and CDR2: SEHNR and FQNEAQ (reference sequence). J was trimmed by 1 base and V by 6 bases; bases with no gene match: 9. The CDR3 consists of 17 residues.

This clone was found a few times. The CDR3 reads CASSQGQGRSSPLHF. DNA of the CDR3: TGCGCCAGCAGCCAGGGACAGGGGAGAAGTTCACCCCTCCACTTT. The J gene is TRBJ1-6, the V gene TRBV4-1, with 10 bases identical to TRBD1. Per the germline V gene, CDR1 is MGHRA and CDR2 is YSYEKL. V shed 3 bases and J 9 bases; nucleotides not matched to a gene: 5. The CDR3 is 15 amino acids.